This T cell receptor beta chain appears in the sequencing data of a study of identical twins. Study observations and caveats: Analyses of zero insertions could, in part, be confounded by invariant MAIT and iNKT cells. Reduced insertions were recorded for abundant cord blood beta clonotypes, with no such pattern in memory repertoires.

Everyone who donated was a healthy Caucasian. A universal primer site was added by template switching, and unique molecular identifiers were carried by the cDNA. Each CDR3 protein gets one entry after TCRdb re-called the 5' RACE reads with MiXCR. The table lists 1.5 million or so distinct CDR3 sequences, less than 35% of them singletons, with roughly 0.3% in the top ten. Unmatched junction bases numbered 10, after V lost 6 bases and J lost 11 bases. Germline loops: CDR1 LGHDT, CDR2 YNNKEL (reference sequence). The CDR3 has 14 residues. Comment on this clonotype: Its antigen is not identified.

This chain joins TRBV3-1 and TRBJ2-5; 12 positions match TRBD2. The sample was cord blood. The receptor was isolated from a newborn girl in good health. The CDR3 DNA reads TGTGCCAGCAGGTCTAGCGGGAGGGGGAATGAGCAGTACTTC. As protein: CASRSSGRGNEQYF.